This paragraph reports one TCR beta chain. The sample is drawn from a study of T-cell memory formation after mild COVID-19. This CDR3 is built from 14 residues. Trimming took off 3 bases at V and 1 base at J, with 8 bases between the two ends. Germline assignment: CDR1 SGHTA and CDR2 FQGNSA. TCRdb used MiXCR to reprocess the 5' RACE reads, holding one entry per CDR3 protein. The sample lists under 550,000 distinct CDR3 sequences, roughly 17% occurring once. The TCR comes from a man aged 18 to 30 who had mild COVID-19 (a few samples of this study predate the infection). Cell type and time point are not known. Material: PBMCs or a T cell subset sorted from them (not recorded which). The chain joins TRBV7-2 to TRBJ2-3; the D is unclear. The CDR3 spells CASSFRLGTDTQYF. CDR3 coding DNA: TGTGCCAGCAGCTTTAGGCTGGGCACAGATACGCAGTATTTT.